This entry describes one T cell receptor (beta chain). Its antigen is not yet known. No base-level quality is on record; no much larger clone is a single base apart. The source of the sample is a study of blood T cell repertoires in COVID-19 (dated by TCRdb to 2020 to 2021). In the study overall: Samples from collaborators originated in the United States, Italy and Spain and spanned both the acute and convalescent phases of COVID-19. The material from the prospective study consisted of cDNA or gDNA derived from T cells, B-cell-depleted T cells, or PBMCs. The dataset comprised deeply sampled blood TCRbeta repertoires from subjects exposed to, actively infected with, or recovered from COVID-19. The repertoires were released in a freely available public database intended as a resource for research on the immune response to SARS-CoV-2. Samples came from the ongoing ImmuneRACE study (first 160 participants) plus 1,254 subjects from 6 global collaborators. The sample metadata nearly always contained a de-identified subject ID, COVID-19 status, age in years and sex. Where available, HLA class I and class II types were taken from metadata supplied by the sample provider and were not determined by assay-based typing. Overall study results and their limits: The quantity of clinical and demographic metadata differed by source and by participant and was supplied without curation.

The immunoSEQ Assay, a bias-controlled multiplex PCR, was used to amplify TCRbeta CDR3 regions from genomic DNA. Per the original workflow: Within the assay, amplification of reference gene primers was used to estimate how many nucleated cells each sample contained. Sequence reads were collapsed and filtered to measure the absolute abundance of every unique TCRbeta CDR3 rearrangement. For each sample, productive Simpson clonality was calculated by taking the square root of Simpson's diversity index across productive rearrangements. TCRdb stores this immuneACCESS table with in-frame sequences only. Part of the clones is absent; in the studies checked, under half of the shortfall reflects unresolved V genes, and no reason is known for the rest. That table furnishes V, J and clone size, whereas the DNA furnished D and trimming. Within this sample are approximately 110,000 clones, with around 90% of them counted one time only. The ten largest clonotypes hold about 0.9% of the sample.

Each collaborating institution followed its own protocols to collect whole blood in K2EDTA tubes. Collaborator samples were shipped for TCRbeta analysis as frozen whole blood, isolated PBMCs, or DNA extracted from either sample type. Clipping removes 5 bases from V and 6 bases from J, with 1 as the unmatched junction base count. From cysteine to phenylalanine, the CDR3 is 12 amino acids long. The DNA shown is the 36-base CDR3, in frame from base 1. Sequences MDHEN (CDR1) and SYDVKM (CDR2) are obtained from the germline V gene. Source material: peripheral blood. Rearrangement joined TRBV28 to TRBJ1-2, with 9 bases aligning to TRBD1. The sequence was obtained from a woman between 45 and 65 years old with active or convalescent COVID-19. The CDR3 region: CASSTGGDGYTF. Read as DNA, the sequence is TGTGCCAGCAGTACAGGGGGCGATGGCTACACCTTC.